This TCR beta chain comes out of a study of T cell responses to AZD1222 COVID-19 vaccine. Trimming removed 3 bases from V and 4 bases from J, with 11 bases in between. The CDR3 totals 14 residues. The germline gives CDR1 SGHRS, CDR2 YFSETQ. The assay was immunoSEQ multiplex PCR, and TCRdb's table has in-frame clones only and misses some. Here the sample spans over 100,000 clones, approximately 81% being singletons. The source was peripheral blood, collected on day 0 of AZD1222 vaccination. The TCR was taken from an adult in good health. V usage is TRBV5-1 and J usage is TRBJ1-3; no clear D. In DNA, the CDR3 is TGCGCCAGCAGCTCAAATACGGGAGGAAACACCATATATTTT. Amino acids: CASSSNTGGNTIYF.